This record covers a single T cell receptor (beta chain). Its specific antigen is unknown. Base qualities were left out, and no much larger clone turns up one base away. All of the isolated RNA was reverse transcribed with the High Capacity cDNA Reverse Transcription Kit, so expressed TCRB transcripts were sequenced. Deep immunoSEQ sequencing was applied to naive, central memory and regulatory T cell samples, giving an average of roughly 3.5 million total reads per sample. Sorted cells were lysed in RLT buffer and RNA was extracted with DNase-treated RNeasy Micro or Mini kits, depending on cell number. Each cell subset was processed on its own to prevent cross-contamination, while patient and healthy donor samples were processed together. Using the immunoSEQ multiplex PCR, TCRB sequences were amplified from cDNA into 87-bp fragments spanning the CDR3 region. Sequencing of the amplicons was performed on the Illumina HiSeq platform. As for the authors' bioinformatics: PCR bias was computationally corrected using synthetic template baselines, reads within Hamming distance 2 were collapsed, and singletons that could not be merged were discarded. By aligning reads against IMGT, V, D and J genes, CDR3 length, and insertions or deletions at six rearrangement sites were assigned. Within each subset, clonotype counts were normalized to sorted cell number, and only after that were true diversity and Gini coefficients computed with the tcR R package. The overlap coefficient, calculated on TCRB nucleotide sequences, was used to measure repertoire sharing. Out-of-frame TCRB sequences from naive cells were analyzed as a proxy for the pre-selection repertoire. TCRdb holds this immuneACCESS table with in-frame rearrangements only. Some clones are missing; in checked studies, unresolved V genes explain under half, and the rest has no known cause. The V and J calls and clone size are taken from that table; D and trimming were inferred from the DNA. This sample holds about 370,000 clones; roughly 16% were observed only once. The ten largest clones capture 0.019% of the sample.

The germline V gene encodes CDR1 LNHDA and CDR2 SQIVND (reference sequence). The junction shows trimming of 6 bases on V and 10 bases on J, plus 16 bases between the germline ends. The CDR3 has 13 amino acids, counting the end cysteine and phenylalanine. The entry retains the CDR3 DNA only, 39 bases that are in frame from base 1. The source of the sample is a study of beta chain features in type 1 diabetes (dated by TCRdb to about 2018). For the study in its entirety: Mean age, gender distribution, total cell number and subset yield did not differ between patients and healthy donors. Whereas all 30 or so donors provided naive and central memory subsets, regulatory and stem cell-like memory subsets were isolated from just 8 patients and about 8 healthy donors. The study compared the TCRB repertoires of sorted circulating CD4+ T cell subsets in recently diagnosed type 1 diabetes patients with those in matched healthy donors. Across all samples, around 100 million sorted cells were examined, and cell number per subset correlated strongly with RNA yield.

What the authors observed across the whole study: PCR might favor shorter templates, but patient and control samples were amplified and corrected together, so any skew would affect both groups equally. Only small numbers of individuals were included in the HLA sub-analyses, which left unresolved whether HLA type had any influence on TCRB rearrangement. Because cDNA rather than genomic DNA was sequenced, highly expressing activated cells could have been over-represented, although no difference in activation and CD3 levels was found between groups. The naive, central memory and regulatory TCRB repertoires appeared to resemble one another more closely among patients than among healthy donors. Type 1 diabetes patients showed a moderate but significant shortening of TCRB CDR3 length in all four CD4+ subsets. At VDJ recombination sites, patients with type 1 diabetes made fewer insertions and deleted more nucleotides, a pattern implying thymic rearrangement abnormalities.

From each donor, a single peripheral blood sample of around 0.12 L on average was drawn into heparinised tubes. A BD FACSAria II was used to sort naive, central memory, regulatory and stem cell-like memory CD4+ T cells with a panel that included CD45RO, CCR7, CD25, CD127, CD95 and CD27. All sorted populations exceeded 95% purity. PBMCs were isolated immediately by Lymphoprep density gradient centrifugation and stained directly without culture. So that batch effects would be minimized, each experiment stained and sorted samples in pairs, pairing one healthy donor with one patient. The sequencing sample was made of naive CD4+ T cells from blood. According to the study, the label for this sample's cell subset or site signals: true naive CD4+ T cells. The sequence derives from a woman between 18 and 29 years old in good health. In this chain, TRBV19 is recombined with TRBJ2-1; the D region possibly corresponds to TRBD1 (6 bases align). The bases are TGTGCCAGTAGGAAGGACAGCCGGGCCGAGCAGTTCTTC. This translates into CASRKDSRAEQFF.